This T cell receptor (beta chain) was observed in a study of shared clonotypes between healthy human individuals. The study's findings and limits: Owing to a small donor count, the genetic and exposure-history diversity represented was limited. Clonotype sharing across several donors was observed for around 4.5% of naive CD4 clonotypes. Naive subsets tended to show greater estimated richness than memory subsets.

This clone was found once. Its antigen is unidentified. Trimming left V 10 bases short and J 0 bases short, with 20 bases between. Germline-derived CDR1 and CDR2 are SGHKS and YYEKEE (reference sequence). The CDR3 loop spans 15 amino acids. Profiling relied on immunoSEQ multiplex PCR, and the TCRdb table lists in-frame clones only, not all of them. The table lists millions of clones, roughly 93% of them singletons. The sequence came from a man in his late teens or twenties in good health. Some clones in this sample may be carry-over from other donors' samples. The material sequenced was naive CD4+ T cells from PBMCs. Subset of the sample: CD45RA+ positively selected. The rearrangement joins TRBV5-5 to TRBJ2-7; perhaps D is TRBD1 or TRBD2 (6 bases each). The CDR3 is CACSVQGRNSYEQYF. DNA of the CDR3: TGTGCCTGCTCTGTTCAGGGGAGGAACTCCTACGAGCAGTACTTC.